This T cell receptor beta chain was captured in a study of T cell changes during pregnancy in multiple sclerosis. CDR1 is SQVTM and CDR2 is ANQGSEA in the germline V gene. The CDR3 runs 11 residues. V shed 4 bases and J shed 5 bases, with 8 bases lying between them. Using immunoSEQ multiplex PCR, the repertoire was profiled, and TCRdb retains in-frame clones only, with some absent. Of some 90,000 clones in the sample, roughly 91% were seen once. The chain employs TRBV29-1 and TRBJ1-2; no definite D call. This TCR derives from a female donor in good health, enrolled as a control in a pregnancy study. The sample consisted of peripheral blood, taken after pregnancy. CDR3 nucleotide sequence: TGCAGCGTTGTAGGGAGGTATGGCTACACCTTC. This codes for CSVVGRYGYTF. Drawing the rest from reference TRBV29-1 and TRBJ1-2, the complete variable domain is SAVISQKPSRDICQRGTSLTIQCQVDSQVTMMFWYRQQPGQSLTLIATANQGSEATYESGFVIDKFPISRPNLTFSTLTVSNMSPEDSSIYLCSVVGRYGYTFGSGTRLTVV.